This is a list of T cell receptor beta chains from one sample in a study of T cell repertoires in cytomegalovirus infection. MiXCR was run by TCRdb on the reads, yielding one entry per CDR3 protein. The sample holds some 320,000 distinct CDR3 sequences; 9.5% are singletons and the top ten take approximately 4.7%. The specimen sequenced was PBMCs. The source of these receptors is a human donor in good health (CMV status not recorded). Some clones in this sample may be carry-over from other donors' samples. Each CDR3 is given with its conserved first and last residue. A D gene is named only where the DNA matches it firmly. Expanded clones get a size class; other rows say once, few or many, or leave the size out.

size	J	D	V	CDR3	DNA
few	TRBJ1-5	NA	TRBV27	CASSLTPEQGQPQHF	TGTGCCAGCAGTTTGACACCTGAGCAGGGCCAGCCCCAGCATTTT
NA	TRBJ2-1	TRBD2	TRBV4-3	CASSQDTGTSRGEQFF	TGCGCCAGCAGCCAAGATACCGGGACTAGCAGGGGTGAGCAGTTCTTC
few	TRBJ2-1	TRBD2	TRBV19	CASSTRGGLSFENNEQFF	TGTGCCAGTAGTACGCGGGGGGGCCTCTCGTTTGAAAACAATGAGCAGTTCTTC
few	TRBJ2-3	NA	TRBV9	CASSVAPSTYTDTQYF	TGTGCCAGCAGCGTAGCTCCTTCGACATACACAGATACGCAGTATTTT
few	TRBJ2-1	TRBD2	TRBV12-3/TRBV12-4	CASNRPAGGGGYPYNEQFF	TGTGCCAGCAACCGTCCAGCGGGAGGGGGGGGGTATCCCTACAATGAGCAGTTCTTC
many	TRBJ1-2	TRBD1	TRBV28	CASTLRTGGFYGYTF	TGTGCCAGCACCCTACGGACAGGGGGATTCTATGGCTACACCTTC
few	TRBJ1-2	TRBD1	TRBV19	CASSLPGTVYGYTF	TGTGCCAGTAGTCTCCCCGGGACAGTCTATGGCTACACCTTC
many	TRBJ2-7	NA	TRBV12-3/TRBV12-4	CASSFGLGGGPVVLEQYF	TGTGCCAGCAGTTTCGGGCTTGGTGGGGGCCCGGTGGTATTGGAGCAGTACTTC
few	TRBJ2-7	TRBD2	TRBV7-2	CASSLGGLAGDREQYF	TGTGCCAGCAGCTTGGGCGGACTAGCGGGAGATCGTGAGCAGTACTTC
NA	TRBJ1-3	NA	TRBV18	CASSPLDSPGNTIYF	TGTGCCAGCTCACCGCTGGACAGTCCTGGAAACACCATATATTTT
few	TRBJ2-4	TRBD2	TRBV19	CASSGTSETIKNIQYF	TGTGCCAGTAGCGGGACTAGCGAGACTATTAAAAACATTCAGTACTTC
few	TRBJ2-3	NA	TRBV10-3	CANSGGPTDTQYF	TGTGCCAATTCTGGAGGCCCCACAGATACGCAGTATTTT
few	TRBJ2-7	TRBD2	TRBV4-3	CASSQVFRGGSYEQYF	TGCGCCAGCAGCCAAGTGTTTCGCGGGGGCTCCTACGAGCAGTACTTC
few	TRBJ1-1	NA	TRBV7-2	CATSLAGRNTEAFF	TGTGCCACCTCCTTAGCCGGACGGAACACTGAAGCTTTCTTT
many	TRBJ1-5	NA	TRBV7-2	CASSLALQPQHF	TGTGCCAGCAGCTTAGCGCTTCAGCCCCAGCATTTT
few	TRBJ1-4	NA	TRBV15	CATSRIPRGSGEKLFF	TGTGCCACCAGCAGAATTCCCAGGGGCTCCGGGGAAAAACTGTTTTTT
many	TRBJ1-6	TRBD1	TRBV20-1	CSAYPGTGSNSPLHF	TGCAGTGCATATCCCGGGACAGGGTCGAATTCACCCCTCCACTTT
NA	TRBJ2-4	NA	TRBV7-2	CASSLHGGKNIQYF	TGTGCCAGCAGCTTACATGGGGGCAAAAACATTCAGTACTTC
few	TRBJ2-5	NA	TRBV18	CASSTYQETQYF	TGTGCCAGCTCAACGTACCAAGAGACCCAGTACTTC
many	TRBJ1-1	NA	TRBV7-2	CASSLRSGTEAFF	TGTGCCAGCAGTCTTCGATCCGGCACTGAAGCTTTCTTT
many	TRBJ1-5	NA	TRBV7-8	CASSLGGEAGRYNQPQHF	TGTGCCAGCAGCCTAGGGGGGGAGGCAGGGCGATACAATCAGCCCCAGCATTTT
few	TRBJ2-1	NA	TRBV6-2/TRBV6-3	CASSYFRGYGEQFF	TGTGCCAGCAGTTATTTTCGGGGATACGGTGAGCAGTTCTTC
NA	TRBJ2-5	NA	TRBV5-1	CASSSQGQETQYF	TGCGCCAGCAGCTCTCAGGGACAAGAGACCCAGTACTTC
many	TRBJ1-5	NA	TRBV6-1	CASSPRGTSNQPQHF	TGTGCCAGCAGTCCGCGGGGCACTAGCAATCAGCCCCAGCATTTT
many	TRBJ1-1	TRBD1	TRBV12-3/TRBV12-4	CASSSFGTAEAFF	TGTGCCAGCAGTTCTTTCGGGACAGCTGAAGCTTTCTTT
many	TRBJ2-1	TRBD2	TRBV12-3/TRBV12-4	CASSPGQGYSTSGNNEQFF	TGTGCCAGCAGCCCTGGACAGGGATACTCGACTAGCGGGAACAATGAGCAGTTCTTC
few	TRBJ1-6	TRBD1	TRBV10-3	CAMSTGGSNSPLHF	TGTGCCATGTCAACAGGGGGCTCCAATTCACCCCTCCACTTT
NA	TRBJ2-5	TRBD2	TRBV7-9	CASSRPTSGSIETQYF	TGTGCCAGCAGCCGACCTACTAGCGGGAGTATCGAGACCCAGTACTTC
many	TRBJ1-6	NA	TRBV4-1	CASSIPTRGTKNSPLHF	TGCGCCAGCAGCATCCCGACCAGGGGAACCAAAAATTCACCCCTCCACTTT
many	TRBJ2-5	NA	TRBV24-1	CATSDWGAEETQYF	TGTGCCACCAGTGATTGGGGCGCAGAGGAGACCCAGTACTTC
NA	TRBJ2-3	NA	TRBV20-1	CSARPPRIHASTDTQYF	TGCAGTGCTAGGCCCCCAAGGATCCATGCTAGCACAGATACGCAGTATTTT
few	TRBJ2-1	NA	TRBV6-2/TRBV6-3	CASRLHSNSYNEQFF	TGTGCCAGCAGGCTTCATAGCAACTCCTACAATGAGCAGTTCTTC
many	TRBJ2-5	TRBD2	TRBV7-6	CASSGEGLAGQETQYF	TGTGCCAGCTCGGGAGAAGGACTAGCGGGACAAGAGACCCAGTACTTC
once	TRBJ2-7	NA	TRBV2	CASSRGGSEQYF	TGTGCCAGCAGCAGAGGGGGTTCCGAGCAGTACTTC
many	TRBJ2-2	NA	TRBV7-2	CASSLFWGSNTGELFF	TGTGCCAGCAGCTTATTTTGGGGATCGAACACCGGGGAGCTGTTTTTT
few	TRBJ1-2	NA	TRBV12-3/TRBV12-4	CASSSPWGYDYGYTF	TGTGCCAGCAGTTCCCCCTGGGGTTATGACTATGGCTACACCTTC
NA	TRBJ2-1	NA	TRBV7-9	CASSSNPTYNEQFF	TGTGCCAGCAGCTCTAACCCAACCTACAATGAGCAGTTCTTC
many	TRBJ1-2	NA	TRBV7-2	CASSLGSSVAYGYTF	TGTGCCAGCAGCTTAGGCAGCTCAGTCGCCTATGGCTACACCTTC
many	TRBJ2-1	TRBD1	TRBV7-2	CASSPTGFHEQFF	TGTGCCAGCAGCCCGACAGGGTTTCATGAGCAGTTCTTC
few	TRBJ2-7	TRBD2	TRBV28	CASSLPTTGTRGYEQYF	TGTGCCAGCAGTCTACCCACCACCGGGACTAGGGGATACGAGCAGTACTTC
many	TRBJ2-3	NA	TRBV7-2	CASTPRGGEIGGYTQYF	TGTGCCAGCACCCCACGAGGCGGGGAGATTGGTGGGTATACGCAGTATTTT
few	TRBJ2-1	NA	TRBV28	CASLGRLGHEQFF	TGTGCCAGCCTTGGACGGTTGGGCCATGAGCAGTTCTTC
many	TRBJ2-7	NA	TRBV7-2	CASSITRATYEQYF	TGTGCCAGCAGCATCACCCGGGCCACCTACGAGCAGTACTTC
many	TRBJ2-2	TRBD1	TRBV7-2	CASSPRSGTGLTRELFF	TGTGCCAGCAGCCCGCGTTCGGGGACAGGGTTAACCCGGGAGCTGTTTTTT
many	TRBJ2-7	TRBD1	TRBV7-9	CASTPMDRDEQYF	TGTGCCAGCACCCCGATGGACAGGGACGAGCAGTACTTC
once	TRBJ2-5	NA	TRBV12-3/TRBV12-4	CASSLGGRPDVRETQYF	TGTGCCAGCAGTTTAGGTGGACGGCCGGACGTAAGGGAGACCCAGTACTTC
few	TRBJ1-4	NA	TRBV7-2	CASSPQGFEKLFF	TGTGCCAGCAGCCCCCAGGGGTTTGAAAAACTGTTTTTT
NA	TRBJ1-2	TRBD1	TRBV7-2	CASNTQGVNYGYTF	TGTGCCAGCAACACACAGGGGGTTAACTATGGCTACACCTTC
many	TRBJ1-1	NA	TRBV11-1	CASSLRSTNMNTEAFF	TGTGCCAGCAGCTTACGTTCCACCAACATGAACACTGAAGCTTTCTTT
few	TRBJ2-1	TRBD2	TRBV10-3	CAISVTSMGRDEQFF	TGTGCCATCAGCGTCACTTCGATGGGGAGGGATGAGCAGTTCTTC
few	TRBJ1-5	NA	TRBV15	CATSRDGPRDSNQPQHF	TGTGCCACCAGCAGAGATGGGCCCAGGGATAGCAATCAGCCCCAGCATTTT
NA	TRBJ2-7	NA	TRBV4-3	CASSRLRSYEQYF	TGCGCCAGCAGCCGTTTACGCTCCTACGAGCAGTACTTC
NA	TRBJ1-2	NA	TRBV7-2	CASSSPGPIYGYTF	TGTGCCAGCAGCTCCCCGGGACCAATTTATGGCTACACCTTC
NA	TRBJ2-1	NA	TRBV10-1	CASSRSRNEQFF	TGCGCCAGCAGTAGGAGCCGGAATGAGCAGTTCTTC
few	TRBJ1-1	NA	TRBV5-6	CASSLEGPGNTEAFF	TGTGCCAGCAGCTTGGAAGGCCCAGGGAACACTGAAGCTTTCTTT
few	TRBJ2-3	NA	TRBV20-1	CSALDSKGTDTQYF	TGCAGTGCTTTGGACAGCAAGGGCACAGATACGCAGTATTTT